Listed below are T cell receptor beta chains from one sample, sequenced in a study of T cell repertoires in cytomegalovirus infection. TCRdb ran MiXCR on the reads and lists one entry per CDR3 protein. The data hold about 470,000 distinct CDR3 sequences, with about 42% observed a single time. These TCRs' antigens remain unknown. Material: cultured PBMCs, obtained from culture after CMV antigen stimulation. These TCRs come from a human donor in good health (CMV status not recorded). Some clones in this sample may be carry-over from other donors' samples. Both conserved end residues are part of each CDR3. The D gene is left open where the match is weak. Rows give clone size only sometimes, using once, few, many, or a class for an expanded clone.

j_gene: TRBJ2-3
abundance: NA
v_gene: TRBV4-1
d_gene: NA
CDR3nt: TGCGCCAGCAGCCAAGAATGGTCCAGGGATACGCAGTATTTT
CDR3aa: CASSQEWSRDTQYF

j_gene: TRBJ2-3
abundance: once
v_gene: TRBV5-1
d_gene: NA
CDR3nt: TGCGCCAGCAGCTTGGAAGGGAGCGAGGACACAGATACGCAGTATTTT
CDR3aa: CASSLEGSEDTDTQYF

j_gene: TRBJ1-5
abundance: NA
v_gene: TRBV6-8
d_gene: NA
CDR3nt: TGTGCCAGCACCCCTACGGACTCAGGGCAGCCCCAGCATTTT
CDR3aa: CASTPTDSGQPQHF

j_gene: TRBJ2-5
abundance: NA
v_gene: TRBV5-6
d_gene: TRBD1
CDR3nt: TGTGCCAGCAGCTTGGGAGGGGGCAAGACCCAGTACTTC
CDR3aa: CASSLGGGKTQYF

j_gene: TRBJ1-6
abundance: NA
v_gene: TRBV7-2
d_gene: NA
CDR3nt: TGTGCCAGCAGCTTATACCCTCGGGTTGGGGGGAGAAATGGTTCACCCCTCCACTTT
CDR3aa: CASSLYPRVGGRNGSPLHF

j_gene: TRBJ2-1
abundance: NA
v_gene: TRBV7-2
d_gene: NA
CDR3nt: TGTGCCAGCAGCAGGTCGGCAGGCTGGTACAATGAGCAGTTCTTC
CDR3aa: CASSRSAGWYNEQFF

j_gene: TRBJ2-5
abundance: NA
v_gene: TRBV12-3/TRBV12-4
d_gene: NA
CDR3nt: TGTGCCAGCAGCCCAGGCGTTCAAGGGAGACAGTACCAAGAGACCCAGTACTTC
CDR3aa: CASSPGVQGRQYQETQYF

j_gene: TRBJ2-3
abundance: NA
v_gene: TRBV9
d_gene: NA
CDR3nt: TGTGCCAGCAGCGTCTACTCCATCCCGCAGTATTTT
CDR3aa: CASSVYSIPQYF

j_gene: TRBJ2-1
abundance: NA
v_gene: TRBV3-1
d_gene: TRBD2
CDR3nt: TGTGCCAGCAGCCAAGTCCGGGGGGGTCTGGATGAGCAGTTCTTC
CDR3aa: CASSQVRGGLDEQFF

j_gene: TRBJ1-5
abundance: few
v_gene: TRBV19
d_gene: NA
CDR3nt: TGTGCCAGTATCTTGGGAGGGGGTCCAGATATGAGCAATCAGCCCCAGCATTTT
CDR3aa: CASILGGGPDMSNQPQHF

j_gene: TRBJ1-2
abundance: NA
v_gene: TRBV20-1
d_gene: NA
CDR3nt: TGCAGTGCACGGCACACAGAACTCAATGGCTACACCTTC
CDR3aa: CSARHTELNGYTF

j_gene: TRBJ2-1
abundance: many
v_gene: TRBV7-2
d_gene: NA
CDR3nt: TGTGCCAGCAGCTTACTGGGGCCAAGCTCCTACAATGAGCAGTTCTTC
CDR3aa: CASSLLGPSSYNEQFF

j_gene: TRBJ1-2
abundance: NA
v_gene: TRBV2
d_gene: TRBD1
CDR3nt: TGTGCCAGCAGCCGGGACAGGGCAACAGATGGCTACACCTTC
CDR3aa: CASSRDRATDGYTF

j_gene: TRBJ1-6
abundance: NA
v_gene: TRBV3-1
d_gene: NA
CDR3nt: TGTGCCAGCAGCCAAGGGGGTTTAGGGTCACCCCTCCACTTT
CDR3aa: CASSQGGLGSPLHF

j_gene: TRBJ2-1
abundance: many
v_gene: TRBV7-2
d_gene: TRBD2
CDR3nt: TGTGCCAGCAGCTTAGCGACTAGCATAATCTCCTACAATGAGCAGTTCTTC
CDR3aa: CASSLATSIISYNEQFF

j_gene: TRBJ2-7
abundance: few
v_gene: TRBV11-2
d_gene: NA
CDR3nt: TGTGCCAGCACTCTAAGGGCAGGACCGGCCTACGAGCAGTACTTC
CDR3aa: CASTLRAGPAYEQYF

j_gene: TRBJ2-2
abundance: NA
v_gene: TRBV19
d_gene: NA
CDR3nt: TGTGCCAGTAGTATCGGGGGGAACACCGGGGAGCTGTTTTTT
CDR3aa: CASSIGGNTGELFF

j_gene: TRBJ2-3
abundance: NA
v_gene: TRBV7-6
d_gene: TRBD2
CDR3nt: TGTGCCAGCAGCTTAGATACGGGGGGGCAGAATACGCAGTATTTT
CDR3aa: CASSLDTGGQNTQYF

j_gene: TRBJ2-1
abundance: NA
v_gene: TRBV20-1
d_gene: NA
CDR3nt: TGCAGTGCTACGCGATCGGATGAGCAGTTCTTC
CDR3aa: CSATRSDEQFF

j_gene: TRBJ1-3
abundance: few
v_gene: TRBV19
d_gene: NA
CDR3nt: TGTGCCAGTAGTATCGACCGGGGAAACACCATATATTTT
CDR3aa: CASSIDRGNTIYF

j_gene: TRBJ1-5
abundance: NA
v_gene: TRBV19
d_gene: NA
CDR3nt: TGTGCCAGTAGTATAAAGACATACTATAGCAATCAGCCCCAGCATTTT
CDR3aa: CASSIKTYYSNQPQHF

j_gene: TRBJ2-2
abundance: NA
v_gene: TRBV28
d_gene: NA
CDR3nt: TGTGCCAGCACAACCGGACAGACTCGTGGTATCACCGGGGAGCTGTTTTTT
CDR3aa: CASTTGQTRGITGELFF

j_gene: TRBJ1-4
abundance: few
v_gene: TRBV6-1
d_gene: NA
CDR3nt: TGTGCCAGCAGCAATGGGTACACTAATGAAAAACTGTTTTTT
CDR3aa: CASSNGYTNEKLFF

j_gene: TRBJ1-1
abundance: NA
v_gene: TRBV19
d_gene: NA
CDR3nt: TGTGCCAGTAGTCCTCGACGGATGAACACTGAAGCTTTCTTT
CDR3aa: CASSPRRMNTEAFF

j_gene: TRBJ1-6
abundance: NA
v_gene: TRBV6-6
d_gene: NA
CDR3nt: TGTGCCAGCACCCGAGGGGGGGCCTCCTATAATTCACCCCTCCACTTT
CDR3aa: CASTRGGASYNSPLHF

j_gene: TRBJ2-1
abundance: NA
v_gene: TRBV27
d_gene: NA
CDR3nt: TGTGCCAGCAGTCCCATTAGGACCATTTACAATGAGCAGTTCTTC
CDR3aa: CASSPIRTIYNEQFF